The T cell receptor beta chain described here comes from a study of cytomegalovirus exposure and HLA in healthy donors. Notes on the study in general: One variant, a missense change in DCLRE1C, was linked in a later analysis to TCR beta V- and J-gene trimming. The CMV antigen specificity of a few CMV-associated chains was confirmed through in vitro analysis.

About this clone itself: Antigen unknown.

PCR involved 60 Vbeta and 13 Jbeta primers. Generated by immunoSEQ multiplex PCR, the TCRdb table keeps only in-frame clones and is missing some. This sample yields over 150,000 clones, of which around 80% are seen a single time; 9.7% belongs to the top ten. Germline CDR1 reads MNHEY; CDR2 reads SMNVEV (reference sequence). The CDR3 contains 16 residues. V lost 4 bases to trimming and J lost 2 bases; unmatched junction nucleotides: 6. The sequencing input was PBMCs. The receptor was isolated from a young man in good health and CMV-seropositive. The chain has TRBV27 and TRBJ2-2; 8 bases are shared with TRBD2. CDR3 DNA sequence: TGTGCCAGCAGTTCTGATAGCGGGGTAAACACCGGGGAGCTGTTTTTT. Protein sequence: CASSSDSGVNTGELFF.